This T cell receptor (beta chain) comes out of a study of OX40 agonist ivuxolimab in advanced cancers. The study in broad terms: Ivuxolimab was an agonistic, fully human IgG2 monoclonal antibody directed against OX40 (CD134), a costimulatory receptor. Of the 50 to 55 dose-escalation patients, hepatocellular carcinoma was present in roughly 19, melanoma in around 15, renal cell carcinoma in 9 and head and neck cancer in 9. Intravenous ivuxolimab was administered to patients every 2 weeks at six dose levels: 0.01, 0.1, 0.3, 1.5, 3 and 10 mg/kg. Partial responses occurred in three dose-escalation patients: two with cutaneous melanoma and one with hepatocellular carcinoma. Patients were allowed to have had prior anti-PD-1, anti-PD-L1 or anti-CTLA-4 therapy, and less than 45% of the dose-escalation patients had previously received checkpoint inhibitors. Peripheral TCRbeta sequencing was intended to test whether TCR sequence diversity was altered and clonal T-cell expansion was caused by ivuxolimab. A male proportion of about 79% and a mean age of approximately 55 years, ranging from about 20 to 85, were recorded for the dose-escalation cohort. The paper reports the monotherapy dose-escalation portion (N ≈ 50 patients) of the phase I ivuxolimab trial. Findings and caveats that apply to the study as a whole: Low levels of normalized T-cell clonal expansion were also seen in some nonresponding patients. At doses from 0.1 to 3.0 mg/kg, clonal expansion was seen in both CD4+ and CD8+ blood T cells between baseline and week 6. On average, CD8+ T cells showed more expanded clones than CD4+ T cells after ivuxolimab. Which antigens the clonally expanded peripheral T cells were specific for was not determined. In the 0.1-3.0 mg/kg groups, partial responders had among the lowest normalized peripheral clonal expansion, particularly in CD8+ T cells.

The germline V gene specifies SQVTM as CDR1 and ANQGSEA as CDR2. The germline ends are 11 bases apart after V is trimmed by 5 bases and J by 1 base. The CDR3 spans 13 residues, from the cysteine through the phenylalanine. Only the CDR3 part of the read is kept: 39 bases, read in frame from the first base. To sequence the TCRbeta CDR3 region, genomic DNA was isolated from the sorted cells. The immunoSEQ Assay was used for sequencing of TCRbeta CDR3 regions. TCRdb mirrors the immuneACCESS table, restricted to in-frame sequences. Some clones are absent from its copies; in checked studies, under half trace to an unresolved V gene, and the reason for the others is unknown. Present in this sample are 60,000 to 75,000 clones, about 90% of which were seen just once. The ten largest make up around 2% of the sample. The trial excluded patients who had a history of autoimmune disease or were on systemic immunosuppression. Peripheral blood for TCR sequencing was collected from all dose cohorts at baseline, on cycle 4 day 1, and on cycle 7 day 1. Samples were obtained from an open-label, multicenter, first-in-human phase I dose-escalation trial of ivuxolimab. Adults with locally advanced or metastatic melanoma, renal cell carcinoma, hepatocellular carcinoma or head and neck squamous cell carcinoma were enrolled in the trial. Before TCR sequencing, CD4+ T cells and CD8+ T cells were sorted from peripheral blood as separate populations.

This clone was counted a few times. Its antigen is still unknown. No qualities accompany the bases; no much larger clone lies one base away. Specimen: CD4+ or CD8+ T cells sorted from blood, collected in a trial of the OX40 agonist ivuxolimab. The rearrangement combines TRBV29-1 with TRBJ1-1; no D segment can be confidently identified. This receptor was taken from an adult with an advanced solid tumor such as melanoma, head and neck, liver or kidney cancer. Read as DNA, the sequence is TGCAGCGTTAGTCGGGATAGGAACACTGAAGCTTTCTTT. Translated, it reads CSVSRDRNTEAFF.